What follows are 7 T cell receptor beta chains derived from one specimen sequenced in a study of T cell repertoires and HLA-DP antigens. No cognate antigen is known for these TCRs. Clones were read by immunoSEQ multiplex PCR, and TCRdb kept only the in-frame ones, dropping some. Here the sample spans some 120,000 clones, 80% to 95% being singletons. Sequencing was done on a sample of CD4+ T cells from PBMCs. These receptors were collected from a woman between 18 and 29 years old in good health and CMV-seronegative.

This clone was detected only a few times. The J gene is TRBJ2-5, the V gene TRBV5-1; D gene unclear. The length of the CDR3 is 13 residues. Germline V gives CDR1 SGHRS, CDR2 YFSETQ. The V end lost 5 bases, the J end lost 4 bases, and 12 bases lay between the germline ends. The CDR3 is CASSKGSTETQYF. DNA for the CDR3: TGCGCCAGCAGTAAGGGTAGCACAGAGACCCAGTACTTC.

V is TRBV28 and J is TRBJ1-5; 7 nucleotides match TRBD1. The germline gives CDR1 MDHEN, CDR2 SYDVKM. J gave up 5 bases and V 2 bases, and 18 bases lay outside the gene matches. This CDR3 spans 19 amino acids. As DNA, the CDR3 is TGTGCCAGCAGTTTACGACATCTTCCCGACAGGGTAGGCCATCAGCCCCAGCATTTT. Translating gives CASSLRHLPDRVGHQPQHF.

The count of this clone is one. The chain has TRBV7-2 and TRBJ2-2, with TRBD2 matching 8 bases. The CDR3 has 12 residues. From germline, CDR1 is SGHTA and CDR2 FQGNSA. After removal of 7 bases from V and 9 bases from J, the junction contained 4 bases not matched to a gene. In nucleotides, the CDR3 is TGTGCCAGCATCGGGGGGGTACGGGAGCTGTTTTTT. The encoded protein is CASIGGVRELFF.

CDR3 nucleotides: TGCGCCAGCAGCTTGGCAGGGACAACTGGAAACACCATATATTTT. Translating it yields CASSLAGTTGNTIYF. This rearrangement joins TRBV5-1 to TRBJ1-3; perhaps TRBD1 as D (6 bases). V was shortened by 0 bases and J by 2 bases, with 9 bases between the two germline ends. Germline V gives CDR1 SGHRS, CDR2 YFSETQ. The CDR3 has 15 amino acids.

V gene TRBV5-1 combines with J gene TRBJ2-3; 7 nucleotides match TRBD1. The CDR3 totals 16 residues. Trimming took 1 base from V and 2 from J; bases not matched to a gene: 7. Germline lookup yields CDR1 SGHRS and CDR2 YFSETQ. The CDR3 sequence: CASSLPGQAVTDTQYF. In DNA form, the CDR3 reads TGCGCCAGCAGCTTGCCCGGACAGGCGGTCACAGATACGCAGTATTTT.

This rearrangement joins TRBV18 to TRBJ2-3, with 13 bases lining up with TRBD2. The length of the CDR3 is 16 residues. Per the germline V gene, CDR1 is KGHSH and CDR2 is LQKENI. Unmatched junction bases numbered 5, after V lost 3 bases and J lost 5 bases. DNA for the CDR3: TGTGCCAGCTCACCTGGACTAGCGGGGGCCGGAGATACGCAGTATTTT. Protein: CASSPGLAGAGDTQYF.

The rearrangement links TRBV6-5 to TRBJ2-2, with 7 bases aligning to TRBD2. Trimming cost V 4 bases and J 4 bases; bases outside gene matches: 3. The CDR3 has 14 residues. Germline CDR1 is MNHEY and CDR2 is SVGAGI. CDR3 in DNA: TGTGCCAGCAGTTCCGGGAGGTTCACCGGGGAGCTGTTTTTT. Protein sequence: CASSSGRFTGELFF.